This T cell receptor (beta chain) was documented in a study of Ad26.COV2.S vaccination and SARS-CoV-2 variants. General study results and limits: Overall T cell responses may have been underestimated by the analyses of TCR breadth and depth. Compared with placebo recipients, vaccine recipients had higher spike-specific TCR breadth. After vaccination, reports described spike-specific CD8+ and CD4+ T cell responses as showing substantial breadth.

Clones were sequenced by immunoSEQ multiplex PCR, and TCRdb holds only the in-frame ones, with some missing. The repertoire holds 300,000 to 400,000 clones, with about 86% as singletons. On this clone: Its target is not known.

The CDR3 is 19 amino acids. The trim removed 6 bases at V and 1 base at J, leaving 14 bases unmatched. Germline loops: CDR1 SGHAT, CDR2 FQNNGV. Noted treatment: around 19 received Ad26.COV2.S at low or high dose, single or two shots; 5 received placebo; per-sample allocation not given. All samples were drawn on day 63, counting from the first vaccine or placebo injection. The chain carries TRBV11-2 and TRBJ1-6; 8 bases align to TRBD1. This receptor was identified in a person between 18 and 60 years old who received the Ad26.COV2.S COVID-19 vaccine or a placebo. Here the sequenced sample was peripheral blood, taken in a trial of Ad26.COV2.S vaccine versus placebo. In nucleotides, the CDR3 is TGTGCCAGCAGGGGCAACACAGGGGGAAGTAGGTCCTATAATTCACCCCTCCACTTT. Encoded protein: CASRGNTGGSRSYNSPLHF. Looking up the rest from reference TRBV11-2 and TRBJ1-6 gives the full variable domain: EAGVAQSPRYKIIEKRQSVAFWCNPISGHATLYWYQQILGQGPKLLIQFQNNGVVDDSQLPKDRFSAERLKGVDSTLKIQPAKLEDSAVYLCASRGNTGGSRSYNSPLHFGNGTRLTVT.